This is a list of T cell receptor beta chains from one sample in a study of blood T cell repertoires in COVID-19. TCRdb keeps only in-frame clones here, not all; method: immunoSEQ multiplex PCR. The sample holds some 230,000 clones, 85% seen once. Sequencing was carried out using peripheral blood. All receptors derive from a man aged 35 to 55 with acute or convalescent COVID-19. The CDR3 runs from the conserved cysteine through the conserved F or W. A D gene is named only where the DNA matches it firmly. Rows may omit the clone size; those that give it use once, few, many or a size class.

j_gene,d_gene,abundance,v_gene,CDR3nt,CDR3aa
TRBJ2-3,-,-,TRBV5-5,TGTGCCAGCAGCTCGGGGGTATCGGGCAGGGGGACAGATACGCAGTATTTT,CASSSGVSGRGTDTQYF
TRBJ1-3,-,-,TRBV5-6,TGTGCCAGCAGATCCGGGACTGGAAACACCATATATTTT,CASRSGTGNTIYF
TRBJ1-5,-,-,TRBV6-5,TGTGCCAGCAGGAAATTGACAGCGATCAATCAGCCCCAGCATTTT,CASRKLTAINQPQHF
TRBJ2-7,TRBD1,few,TRBV13,TGTGCCAGCAGCTTGAGACAGGGAGCCTACGAGCAGTACTTC,CASSLRQGAYEQYF
TRBJ2-3,-,-,TRBV10-1,TGCGCCAGCAGCCGAGGAGGCAGACCCACAGATACGCAGTATTTT,CASSRGGRPTDTQYF
TRBJ2-1,TRBD2,-,TRBV7-2,TGTGCCAGCTGCCTCGTATTCGGGGGGGCGACTGAGCAGTTCTTC,CASCLVFGGATEQFF
TRBJ1-1,-,-,TRBV4-1,TGCGCCAGCAGCCGCGGGGGGAACACTGAAGCTTTCTTT,CASSRGGNTEAFF
TRBJ2-5,TRBD2,-,TRBV6-5,TGTGCCAGCAGATCAACTAGCGGGGTAGAGACCCAGTACTTC,CASRSTSGVETQYF
TRBJ1-1,-,-,TRBV7-8,TGTGCCAGCAGCTCAGGGAGGACTGAAGCTTTCTTT,CASSSGRTEAFF
TRBJ2-5,TRBD1,-,TRBV5-4,TGTGCCAGCAGCACCCGACAGGGTGAGACCCAGTACTTC,CASSTRQGETQYF
TRBJ1-1,TRBD1,few,TRBV5-1,TGCGCCAGCAGCTTACCCGGGACAGGTGGGGGCACTGAAGCTTTCTTT,CASSLPGTGGGTEAFF
TRBJ1-2,-,-,TRBV19,TGTGCCAGTAGTATTAGCAGCTATGGCTACACCTTC,CASSISSYGYTF
TRBJ2-7,-,-,TRBV12-5,TGTGCTAGTGGTTTGGGGGCGTCAGCCTACGAGCAGTACTTC,CASGLGASAYEQYF
TRBJ2-3,-,-,TRBV28,TGTGCCACCTGGGCTAGCACAGATACGCAGTATTTT,CATWASTDTQYF
TRBJ1-1,TRBD1,-,TRBV5-6,TGTGCCAGCAGCTTGGAAGACAGGGGTGAAGCTTTCTTT,CASSLEDRGEAFF
TRBJ1-4,-,few,TRBV9,TGTGCCAGCAGCGCCGGCTTAGGGGGAACTAATGAAAAACTGTTTTTT,CASSAGLGGTNEKLFF
TRBJ1-1,-,-,TRBV4-3,TGCGCCAGCAGCCAAGATTTCTCGGGGTCCACTGAAGCTTTCTTT,CASSQDFSGSTEAFF
TRBJ2-1,TRBD2,-,TRBV11-2,TGTGCCAGCAGCCCTAGCGGGGGGGCACGTGAGCAGTTCTTC,CASSPSGGAREQFF
TRBJ1-1,-,-,TRBV12-3/TRBV12-4,TGTGCCAGCAGAGACACAGGGCACACTGAAGCTTTCTTT,CASRDTGHTEAFF
TRBJ1-1,-,-,TRBV18,TGTGCCAGCTCACCGAGGGAGAACACTGAAGCTTTCTTT,CASSPRENTEAFF
TRBJ1-2,-,-,TRBV6-6,TGTGCCAGCAGTACCGGACAGTCTTCGGGGAGCTACACCTTC,CASSTGQSSGSYTF
TRBJ1-2,-,-,TRBV2,TGTGCCAGCAAAACGACAGGTGTCTATGGCTACACCTTC,CASKTTGVYGYTF
TRBJ2-1,TRBD2,once,TRBV24-1,TGTGCCACCAGTGATACGACTAGCGGGAACTTAAATGAGCAGTTCTTC,CATSDTTSGNLNEQFF
TRBJ1-1,-,-,TRBV29-1,TGCACCTACACCGGGACACCGACGAACACTGAAGCTTTCTTT,CTYTGTPTNTEAFF
TRBJ2-5,-,-,TRBV5-5,TGTGCCAGCAGCTTGAGCCAGGGGACAGAGACCCAGTACTTC,CASSLSQGTETQYF
TRBJ1-5,-,-,TRBV30,TGTGCCTGGGACAGATACAATCAGCCCCAGCATTTT,CAWDRYNQPQHF
TRBJ2-1,-,-,TRBV11-2,TGTGCCAGCAGCTTAATTCCCGCGGGGTTCTCCTACAATGAGCAGTTCTTC,CASSLIPAGFSYNEQFF
TRBJ1-2,TRBD1,once,TRBV5-4,TGTGCCAGCAGCGGAAGACAGGGTGTGGTATTCACCTTC,CASSGRQGVVFTF
TRBJ2-7,TRBD2,-,TRBV29-1,TGCAGCGTCGTGACTAGCGGGGGGTTCTACGAGCAGTACTTC,CSVVTSGGFYEQYF
TRBJ1-3,TRBD1,-,TRBV3-1/TRBV3-2,TGTGCCAGCAGCCAAGCGGGTCAGGGGGTAAACACCATATATTTT,CASSQAGQGVNTIYF
TRBJ2-2,TRBD1,-,TRBV6-4,TGTGCCAGCAGTGAAACAGGGGGCACCGGGGAGCTGTTTTTT,CASSETGGTGELFF
TRBJ1-1,TRBD1,few,TRBV18,TGTGCCAGCTCACCCCGACAGGGAATGAACACTGAAGCTTTCTTT,CASSPRQGMNTEAFF
TRBJ2-7,-,-,TRBV7-2,TGTGCCAGCAGCTTGGGGGCCTCTTCCTACGAGCAGTACTTC,CASSLGASSYEQYF
TRBJ2-7,-,-,TRBV6-6,TGTGCCAGCAGTTACCTGACTAGCTACGAGCAGTACTTC,CASSYLTSYEQYF
TRBJ2-1,-,-,TRBV24-1,TGTGCCACCAGTGACCCCCGGACAGATTGGAATGAGCAGTTCTTC,CATSDPRTDWNEQFF
TRBJ1-3,-,-,TRBV5-8,TGTGCCAGCAGCTTTTTTTTTGCCGGGGCTGGAAACACCATATATTTT,CASSFFFAGAGNTIYF
TRBJ1-1,-,-,TRBV3-1/TRBV3-2,TGTGCCGTACAAGGGGGTACTGAAGCTTTCTTT,CAVQGGTEAFF
TRBJ1-1,TRBD1,-,TRBV30,TGTGCCTGGAGTTCCGACAGGGGTACTGAAGCTTTCTTT,CAWSSDRGTEAFF
TRBJ2-1,TRBD2,-,TRBV6-4,TGTGCCAGCAGTGCAGAGGCGGGGGGGAACAATGAGCAGTTCTTC,CASSAEAGGNNEQFF
TRBJ1-2,TRBD1,-,TRBV5-4,TGTGCCAGCAGCCCCGGGACAGGGGCCTATGGCTACACCTTC,CASSPGTGAYGYTF
TRBJ1-4,-,-,TRBV3-1/TRBV3-2,TGTGCCAGCAGATCCGAGGGTGGGGCAACTAATGAAAAACTGTTTTTT,CASRSEGGATNEKLFF
TRBJ1-5,TRBD1,-,TRBV28,TGTGCCAGCAGTACCCCCGGGACAGGGGGCAATCAGCCCCAGCATTTT,CASSTPGTGGNQPQHF
TRBJ1-5,-,-,TRBV7-2,TGTGCCAGCAGCTCCTATGTTATAGATAGCAATCAGCCCCAGCATTTT,CASSSYVIDSNQPQHF
TRBJ2-3,TRBD1,-,TRBV4-3,TGCGCCAGCAGCCAGGGCCGGGACAGGGTCACAGATACGCAGTATTTT,CASSQGRDRVTDTQYF
TRBJ1-2,TRBD1,-,TRBV4-1,TGCGCCAGCAGCTCAACCGGGACAGGGGAAGATGGCTACACCTTC,CASSSTGTGEDGYTF
TRBJ1-2,TRBD1,-,TRBV5-1,TGCGCCAGCAGCTTGGCACAGGGGTTTGATGGCTACACCTTC,CASSLAQGFDGYTF
TRBJ1-2,TRBD1,once,TRBV5-6,TGTGCCAGCAGCCTCCTCACAGGGGACTATGGCTACACCTTC,CASSLLTGDYGYTF
TRBJ2-2,-,-,TRBV10-3,TGTGCCATCGTTCGGGATTTGGCCGGGGAGCTGTTTTTT,CAIVRDLAGELFF
TRBJ1-6,-,-,TRBV30,TGTGCCTGGAAGTCGGGTCAGGGTAATTCACCCCTCCACTTT,CAWKSGQGNSPLHF
TRBJ1-2,-,-,TRBV2,TGTGCCAGCATCGGGTTCCGAGCCTTCACGAATGGTTATGGCTACACCTTC,CASIGFRAFTNGYGYTF
TRBJ2-5,-,few,TRBV19,TGTGCCAGTAGTATCATGGGGCGCAGAGAGACCCAGTACTTC,CASSIMGRRETQYF
TRBJ2-7,TRBD2,-,TRBV27,TGTGCCAGCTCTAGGACTAGCGGCACCTACGAGCAGTACTTC,CASSRTSGTYEQYF
TRBJ1-2,-,-,TRBV12-5,TGTGCTAGTGGCACTTGGGGGGGGAGTCAATTTGGCTACACCTTC,CASGTWGGSQFGYTF
TRBJ1-2,-,-,TRBV19,TGTGCCAGTAGTAATAGGGCGGGAGGCTACACCTTC,CASSNRAGGYTF
TRBJ1-5,TRBD1,-,TRBV19,TGTGCCAGTGAACAGGGGGCAGGTAGCAATCAGCCCCAGCATTTT,CASEQGAGSNQPQHF
TRBJ1-5,TRBD1,-,TRBV2,TGTGCCAGCAGCCCTACAGGGGTAGATCAGCCCCAGCATTTT,CASSPTGVDQPQHF
TRBJ2-7,TRBD2,-,TRBV27,TGTGCCAGCAGTTTAGGCGGGGGGCCCAACGAGCAGTACTTC,CASSLGGGPNEQYF
TRBJ2-2,-,-,TRBV7-3,TGTGCCAGCAGCTTAAATTCCGGGGCGAACACCGGGGAGCTGTTTTTT,CASSLNSGANTGELFF
TRBJ2-4,TRBD2,-,TRBV6-1,TGTGCCAGCAGTGAAGAAAGCGGGGGGGCCCCCTCCAAAAACATTCAGTACTTC,CASSEESGGAPSKNIQYF
TRBJ2-7,-,once,TRBV9,TGTGCCAGCAGCGTAACCGGAACTAGGGACGAGCAGTACTTC,CASSVTGTRDEQYF